This T cell receptor (beta chain) was identified during a study of cytomegalovirus exposure and HLA in healthy donors. The study's findings and limits: In vitro testing confirmed three CMV-associated chains as specific for CMV antigens. TCR sequences were mostly rare, though some public TCRs occurred in many donors. According to reports, the classifier identified cytomegalovirus status with high specificity and sensitivity. In the 120 validation repertoires, roughly 94% of cluster scores exceeded 0, per a later analysis.

Clones were sequenced by immunoSEQ multiplex PCR, and TCRdb holds only the in-frame ones, with some missing. The data contain a few hundred thousand clones, approximately 86% of them singletons. This CDR3 contains 14 residues. Trimming left V 2 bases short and J 4 bases short, with 11 bases between. The germline V gene has CDR1 MNHEY and CDR2 SMNVEV (reference sequence). With regard to this clone: Its cognate antigen is unknown.

The chain is built from TRBV27 and TRBJ2-5; D unclear. The sequence was collected from a man aged 30 to 45 in good health and CMV-seronegative. The sequencing input was PBMCs. Here the CDR3 DNA reads TGTGCCAGCAGTTTAGTGGGCCTGTTAGAGACCCAGTACTTC. Translation gives CASSLVGLLETQYF.